Listed below are T cell receptor beta chains from one sample, sequenced in a study of T-cell reconstitution after alpha-beta-depleted transplantation in children. One entry per CDR3 protein, called by TCRdb with MiXCR from the PCR reads. This table has about 210,000 distinct CDR3 sequences, roughly a sixth appearing once. Specimen: PBMCs, mostly from graft donor cells, collected 360 days after TCRalphabeta/CD19-depleted stem cell transplant. These receptors came from a male patient between 2 and 9 years old who had a stem cell transplant for acute lymphoblastic leukemia, so the T cells may come from the graft donor. Each CDR3 is given with its conserved first and last residue. A D gene is named only where the DNA matches it firmly. Part of the rows lack a size; the others show once, few, many or a class for expanded clones.

TRBV24-1	few	.	12	TRBJ2-1	TGTGCCACCTTTACCGGGGGCAATGAGCAGTTCTTC	CATFTGGNEQFF
TRBV27	.	.	13	TRBJ1-2	TGTGCCAGCAGTTTTGGGACACCCTATGGCTACACCTTC	CASSFGTPYGYTF
TRBV24-1	.	.	13	TRBJ2-1	TGTGCCACCAGTGTCCCGTATAGCAATGAGCAGTTCTTC	CATSVPYSNEQFF
TRBV10-3	few	TRBD1	17	TRBJ1-4	TGTGCCATCAGTCTTACTCCCACAGGGGGCCGTGGTGAAAAACTGTTTTTT	CAISLTPTGGRGEKLFF
TRBV6-1	few	.	14	TRBJ1-5	TGTGCCAGCAGTGAAAGGGCAGGCGATCAGCCCCAGCATTTT	CASSERAGDQPQHF
TRBV7-6	many	TRBD2	14	TRBJ2-7	TGTGCCAGCAGCTTCGGGGGGTTCGAGGACGAGCAGTACTTC	CASSFGGFEDEQYF
TRBV4-3	.	.	16	TRBJ2-2	TGCGCCAGCAGCCAAGGTCATTCCCCGAACACCGGGGAGCTGTTTTTT	CASSQGHSPNTGELFF
TRBV18	.	.	13	TRBJ2-7	TGTGCCACCACTATGGCAGGGAGGAACGAGCAGTACTTC	CATTMAGRNEQYF
TRBV29-1	.	TRBD2	16	TRBJ2-1	TGCAGCGTTGGGGACCTGCGGGCGGGAGTTTACAATGAGCAGTTCTTC	CSVGDLRAGVYNEQFF
TRBV7-9	few	TRBD1	17	TRBJ2-7	TGTGCCAGCAGCCGGCCCGGACAGGGGGTAGGTTCCTACGAGCAGTACTTC	CASSRPGQGVGSYEQYF
TRBV29-1	few	.	13	TRBJ1-1	TGCAGCGTTGCGGGGGGGGGAGGCACTGAAGCTTTCTTT	CSVAGGGGTEAFF
TRBV20-1	.	TRBD1	12	TRBJ2-1	TGCAGTGCCTACGCCCCGGACAGGGAGCAGTTCTTC	CSAYAPDREQFF
TRBV6-1	many	.	14	TRBJ1-4	TGTGCCAGCAGGCCGGGGGGATCGGTTGAAAAACTGTTTTTT	CASRPGGSVEKLFF
TRBV10-1	few	.	14	TRBJ2-5	TGCGCCAGCAGTGAGGTATCGGAGCAAGAGACCCAGTACTTC	CASSEVSEQETQYF
TRBV6-5	.	.	16	TRBJ1-5	TGTGCCAGCAGTTACGCTCCCCCCGAGGGCAATCAGCCCCAGCATTTT	CASSYAPPEGNQPQHF
TRBV10-3	.	.	12	TRBJ2-1	TGTGCCATCCAACAACGGGGAAATGAGCAGTTCTTC	CAIQQRGNEQFF
TRBV4-2	.	TRBD1	18	TRBJ1-1	TGTGCCAGCAGCCACACGAGACAGGGGGCGACGGGGAACACTGAAGCTTTCTTT	CASSHTRQGATGNTEAFF
TRBV2	.	.	11	TRBJ2-5	TGTGCCAGCTCGACTGTGGAGACCCAGTACTTC	CASSTVETQYF
TRBV4-2	.	TRBD1	15	TRBJ1-1	TGTGCCAGCAGCCCCTCGACAGGGGGGAACACTGAAGCTTTCTTT	CASSPSTGGNTEAFF
TRBV12-3/TRBV12-4	few	.	14	TRBJ1-1	TGTGCCAAATGGGTTTCAAGGGGGAACACTGAAGCTTTCTTT	CAKWVSRGNTEAFF
TRBV20-1	few	.	12	TRBJ1-3	TGCAGTGCTTCGAGCTCTGGAAACACCATATATTTT	CSASSSGNTIYF
TRBV5-1	few	.	15	TRBJ2-7	TGCGCCAGCAGCTTGGTGGAGGTGGGACCCTACGAGCAGTACTTC	CASSLVEVGPYEQYF
TRBV28	few	TRBD1	13	TRBJ2-1	TGTGCCAGCAGTTTTAACAGGGGGCATGAGCAGTTCTTC	CASSFNRGHEQFF
TRBV9	few	TRBD1	15	TRBJ2-2	TGTGCCAGCAGCGTAACAGGGGGCAACACCGGGGAGCTGTTTTTT	CASSVTGGNTGELFF
TRBV19	.	TRBD1	15	TRBJ2-3	TGTGCCAGTAGTAACCCAGGGGGCGCAACAGATACGCAGTATTTT	CASSNPGGATDTQYF
TRBV7-2	.	.	14	TRBJ1-4	TGTGCCAGCAGCTTAAACATTTTTAATGAAAAACTGTTTTTT	CASSLNIFNEKLFF
TRBV6-1	few	TRBD1	14	TRBJ2-3	TGTGCCAGCCGAACCGGGACAGGGTCAGATACGCAGTATTTT	CASRTGTGSDTQYF
TRBV29-1	.	TRBD1	14	TRBJ2-7	TGCAGCGTTTCAATTTCCGGGACAGGGAACGAGCAGTACTTC	CSVSISGTGNEQYF
TRBV7-9	.	.	16	TRBJ2-1	TGTGCCAGCAGCTTAAGAGTTCGGGCTAGCTACAATGAGCAGTTCTTC	CASSLRVRASYNEQFF
TRBV10-3	few	.	15	TRBJ2-1	TGTGCCATCAGTGAGTTCGGAGAGTTAAGGGATGAGCAGTTCTTC	CAISEFGELRDEQFF
TRBV5-1	few	TRBD1	12	TRBJ2-7	TGCGCCAGCCGGGGACAGCGCTACGAGCAGTACTTC	CASRGQRYEQYF
TRBV5-6	many	TRBD2	15	TRBJ2-1	TGTGCCAGCAGCGCGGGACTAGGTTCCTACAATGAGCAGTTCTTC	CASSAGLGSYNEQFF
TRBV12-3/TRBV12-4	.	.	13	TRBJ1-1	TGTGCCAGCTGCGTTAGGTCGGGCACTGAAGCTTTCTTT	CASCVRSGTEAFF
TRBV28	few	TRBD2	17	TRBJ2-1	TGTGCCAGCTCTCTCGGAGCGGGAGTGGGCTCCTACAATGAGCAGTTCTTC	CASSLGAGVGSYNEQFF
TRBV7-2	few	TRBD2	17	TRBJ2-3	TGTGCCAGCAGTTTGCGGATAGGGCTAGCGGGCACAGATACGCAGTATTTT	CASSLRIGLAGTDTQYF
TRBV20-1	few	.	16	TRBJ2-1	TGCAGTGCTAGTGGGACTGGGCAAGGATCCTACAATGAGCAGTTCTTC	CSASGTGQGSYNEQFF
TRBV7-3	few	TRBD1	17	TRBJ2-3	TGTGCCAGCAGCTTAACCCCGACAGGGATGCCTACAGATACGCAGTATTTT	CASSLTPTGMPTDTQYF
TRBV6-1	.	TRBD1	14	TRBJ1-2	TGTGCCAGCAGGCCAGGGGGCCTCAGAGATGGCTACACCTTC	CASRPGGLRDGYTF
TRBV12-3/TRBV12-4	many	TRBD2	15	TRBJ2-3	TGTGCCAGCAGTTTGAGCGGGGCCAGCACAGATACGCAGTATTTT	CASSLSGASTDTQYF
TRBV12-3/TRBV12-4	few	TRBD2	15	TRBJ2-1	TGTGCCAGCAGTTTTGGGGGGGGGTCCTACAATGAGCAGTTCTTC	CASSFGGGSYNEQFF
TRBV7-2	.	TRBD1	17	TRBJ1-5	TGTGCCAGCAGCTCCCTTGGGGGGACAGGTAGCAATCAGCCCCAGCATTTT	CASSSLGGTGSNQPQHF
TRBV5-1	many	.	17	TRBJ2-1	TGCGCCAGCAGCTTGGCCGCCTGGGGTAGCTCCTACAATGAGCAGTTCTTC	CASSLAAWGSSYNEQFF
TRBV12-3/TRBV12-4	.	TRBD1	13	TRBJ2-1	TGTGCCAGCAGTGGGGGACAGGGCAATGAGCAGTTCTTC	CASSGGQGNEQFF
TRBV7-3	.	.	16	TRBJ2-6	TGTGCCAGCTCAGCGACAGCGGCCTCTGGGGCCAACGTCCTGACTTTC	CASSATAASGANVLTF
TRBV6-1	few	.	14	TRBJ1-1	TGTGCCAGCAGTGACACGGGACAGAACACTGAAGCTTTCTTT	CASSDTGQNTEAFF
TRBV19	few	.	16	TRBJ2-6	TGTGCCACGCAGCCCAGGGGACACTCTGGGGCCAACGTCCTGACTTTC	CATQPRGHSGANVLTF
TRBV6-5	.	TRBD1	17	TRBJ1-5	TGTGCCAGCAGTTTTGGGACAGATTCCCAGAGGAATCAGCCCCAGCATTTT	CASSFGTDSQRNQPQHF
TRBV13	once	.	18	TRBJ2-6	TGTGCCAGCAGCTTAGGCCCATTGGGGGGCTCTGGGGCCAACGTCCTGACTTTC	CASSLGPLGGSGANVLTF
TRBV3-1	few	.	14	TRBJ2-1	TGTGCCAGCAGCCAAGCGGCGGAGACCGATGAGCAGTTCTTC	CASSQAAETDEQFF
TRBV12-3/TRBV12-4	many	.	12	TRBJ2-1	TGTGCCAGCACCAGGAGGCCCGATGAGCAGTTCTTC	CASTRRPDEQFF
TRBV28	few	TRBD1	15	TRBJ2-7	TGTGCCAGCAGTTTATGGGGACAGGAAACTTACGAGCAGTACTTC	CASSLWGQETYEQYF
TRBV5-1	many	.	14	TRBJ2-3	TGCGCCAGCAGCTTGCTAGGAGGCACAGATACGCAGTATTTT	CASSLLGGTDTQYF
TRBV6-1	.	.	13	TRBJ2-2	TGTGCCAGCAGTGATTGGGTGGCCGGGGAGCTGTTTTTT	CASSDWVAGELFF
TRBV29-1	few	TRBD1	15	TRBJ1-4	TGCAGCGGGGTGACAGGGAGTTCTACTAATGAAAAACTGTTTTTT	CSGVTGSSTNEKLFF
TRBV18	.	TRBD2	16	TRBJ2-1	TGTGCCAGCTCACCATCGATGCTAGCGGGGGACAATGAGCAGTTCTTC	CASSPSMLAGDNEQFF
TRBV15	many	.	15	TRBJ2-2	TGTGCCACCAAACGTCTAGCGCTGAACACCGGGGAGCTGTTTTTT	CATKRLALNTGELFF
TRBV14	.	.	13	TRBJ2-5	TGTGCCAGCAGCAACGGTCTGTGGGAGACCCAGTACTTC	CASSNGLWETQYF
TRBV3-1	.	.	16	TRBJ1-3	TGTGCCAGCAGCCAAGTTCCCAGCAGCTCTGGAAACACCATATATTTT	CASSQVPSSSGNTIYF
TRBV25-1	many	.	16	TRBJ2-1	TGTGCCAGCAGTGAATACCTAGAGGCCCACTACAATGAGCAGTTCTTC	CASSEYLEAHYNEQFF